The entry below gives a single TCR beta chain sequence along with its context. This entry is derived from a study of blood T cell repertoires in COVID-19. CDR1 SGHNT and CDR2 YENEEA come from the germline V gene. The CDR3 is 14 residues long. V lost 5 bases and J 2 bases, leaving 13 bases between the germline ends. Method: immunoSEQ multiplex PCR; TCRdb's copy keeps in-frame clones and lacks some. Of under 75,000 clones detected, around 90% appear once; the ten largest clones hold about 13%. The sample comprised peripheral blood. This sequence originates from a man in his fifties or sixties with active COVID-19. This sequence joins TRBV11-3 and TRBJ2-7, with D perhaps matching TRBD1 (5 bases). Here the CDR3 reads CASSANRLAYEQYF. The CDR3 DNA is TGTGCCAGCAGCGCGAACAGGTTAGCCTACGAGCAGTACTTC.